The T cell receptor (beta chain) under discussion was sequenced for a study of patients and donors after allogeneic stem cell transplantation. TCRdb called the RT-PCR reads again in MiXCR, with one record for every CDR3 protein. The table records some 30,000 distinct CDR3 sequences, roughly 38% of them present only once. The CDR3 loop spans 18 amino acids. Trimming at V came to 0 bases and at J to 5 bases, leaving 13 bases not matched to a gene. Germline V gene data show CDR1 as SGHNT and CDR2 as YENEEA. This clonotype was seen a few times. This clonotype originated in a human donor who was either an allogeneic HSCT recipient or a stem cell or donor lymphocyte infusion donor (not recorded which). It is not recorded whose cells these are; they may come from a transplant donor. The V gene is TRBV11-3, the J gene TRBJ1-1, with 9 bases lining up with TRBD1. The sample was blood, either unsorted or a sorted T cell fraction (not recorded which). The DNA for the CDR3 is TGTGCCAGCAGCTTAGATGGGGCGACAGGGGGGAGGCGAACTGAAGCTTTCTTT. It specifies CASSLDGATGGRRTEAFF.